This T cell receptor beta chain came from a study of glioma-infiltrating T cells. Points from the study as a whole: Gliomas, especially low-grade, showed above-expected tissue-blood divergence; non-neoplastic patients showed below. Tissue and blood shared very few CDR3 sequences. Shared blood CDR3 signature motifs marked patients with low tissue-blood divergence.

Trimming removed 1 base from V and 2 bases from J, with 18 bases in between. Germline V gives CDR1 LGHNA, CDR2 YNFKEQ. This CDR3 comprises 17 residues. As regards this clonotype: Antigen specificity is unknown.

Using RNA template, CDR3s of TCR alpha and beta were amplified with iRepertoire arm-PCR. One entry per CDR3 protein, called by TCRdb with MiXCR from the multiplex PCR reads. Among around 350,000 distinct CDR3 sequences listed, 35% to 45% were seen once. This receptor was identified in a human donor with low-grade glioma or glioblastoma, undergoing nonglioma brain surgery, or in good health (not recorded which). The chain employs TRBV4-2 and TRBJ2-7; unclear D gene. The sequenced material came from glioma tissue, nonneoplastic brain tissue, or PBMCs (not recorded which). This chain's CDR3 is CASSQGIAPQDPYEQYF. The DNA of the CDR3 is TGTGCCAGCAGCCAAGGAATTGCGCCCCAGGACCCCTACGAGCAGTACTTC.